These 20 T cell receptor beta chains were sequenced from one sample in a study of blood T cell repertoires in COVID-19. TCRdb's copy holds only in-frame clones and misses some; the assay was immunoSEQ multiplex PCR. The sample contains about 480,000 clones, approximately 88% of which appear only once. The material sequenced was PBMCs or T cells enriched from blood (not recorded which). Receptor source: a woman in her thirties or forties who had recovered from COVID-19.

The J gene is TRBJ1-3, the V gene TRBV2; possible D gene TRBD1, 6 bases. V lost 5 bases to trimming and J lost 1 base, with 6 bases between them. Per germline, CDR1 SNHLY and CDR2 FYNNEI. The CDR3 is made up of 13 amino acids. The CDR3 protein is CASSTGSGNTIYF. The DNA of the CDR3 is TGTGCCAGCAGTACAGGGTCTGGAAACACCATATATTTT.

This clone came up a few times. The CDR3 loop is CASNLLQGGTEAFF. The CDR3 region has the DNA TGTGCCAGCAATTTACTTCAGGGGGGCACTGAAGCTTTCTTT. The genes are TRBV5-6 and TRBJ1-1; TRBD1 matches 7 bases. The V segment lost 6 bases and the J segment 4 bases; nucleotides outside the gene matches: 9. Germline loops: CDR1 SGHDT, CDR2 YYEEEE. This CDR3 has 14 residues. Full variable domain (missing parts from reference TRBV5-6 and TRBJ1-1): DAGVTQSPTHLIKTRGQQVTLRCSPKSGHDTVSWYQQALGQGPQFIFQYYEEEERQRGNFPDRFSGHQFPNYSSELNVNALLLGDSALYLCASNLLQGGTEAFFGQGTRLTVV.

This clone was detected once. The V call is TRBV25-1, the J call TRBJ1-2; 9 nucleotides agree with TRBD1. Germline-derived CDR1 and CDR2 are MGHDK and SYGVNS. CDR3 size: 14 residues. Trimming cost V 4 bases and J 7 bases; bases outside gene matches: 7. The CDR3 sequence is CASSVDRGLAGYTF. The DNA of the CDR3 is TGTGCCAGCAGTGTGGACAGGGGACTTGCTGGCTACACCTTC.

V usage is TRBV5-1 and J usage is TRBJ1-2; no clear D. The CDR3 totals 14 residues. V was clipped by 2 bases and J by 9 bases, with 17 bases between them. Germline V lookup: CDR1 SGHRS, CDR2 YFSETQ. Here the CDR3 DNA reads TGCGCCAGCAGCTTACATGAGACTTCTATCCGCTACACCTTC. This translates into CASSLHETSIRYTF.

J is TRBJ1-2 and V is TRBV6-5; 7 bases are a match to TRBD1. Germline CDR1 MNHEY, CDR2 SVGAGI. The J segment lost 4 bases and the V segment lost 1 base, leaving 6 bases of the junction unmatched. This CDR3 comprises 15 residues. The CDR3 sequence: CASSYFGRGAYGYTF. The CDR3 DNA reads TGTGCCAGCAGTTACTTTGGCAGGGGGGCCTATGGCTACACCTTC.

This clone was counted once. The J gene is TRBJ1-2, the V gene TRBV3-1 (or the pseudogene TRBV3-2); D remains ambiguous. CDR3 size: 13 residues. Trimming removed 1 base from V and 8 bases from J, with 11 bases in between. Germline V lookup: CDR1 LGHDT, CDR2 YNNKEL (reference sequence). The DNA of the CDR3 is TGTGCCAGCAGCCAAGTTGGGCGTAGGGGCTACACCTTC. Encoded protein: CASSQVGRRGYTF.

The chain is built from TRBV12-5 and TRBJ1-2, with D possibly TRBD1 on 6 matching bases. Between the trimmed V and J ends, which lost 7 bases and 8 bases, there was a span of 14 bases. CDR1 LGHNT and CDR2 FRNRAP come from the germline V gene. The CDR3 loop spans 12 amino acids. The CDR3 sequence is CASAWGQLGYTF. The CDR3 DNA sequence: TGTGCTAGTGCCTGGGGGCAGCTAGGCTACACCTTC.

The genes are TRBV18 and TRBJ2-4, with D possibly TRBD1 on 5 matching bases. V gave up 3 bases and J gave up 5 bases, with 11 bases separating them. The CDR3 length is 14 residues. Germline V gives CDR1 KGHSH, CDR2 LQKENI. The CDR3 sequence: CASSPPGAQNIQYF. The CDR3 DNA reads as TGTGCCAGCTCACCCCCTGGGGCTCAAAACATTCAGTACTTC.

This chain links TRBV6-2 or TRBV6-3 with TRBJ2-1; 7 nucleotides match TRBD1. With 2 bases clipped from V and 8 bases from J, the junction kept 12 bases outside the gene matches. This CDR3 has 16 amino acids. CDR1 and CDR2 from the germline V gene are MNHEY and SVGEGT. This CDR3 is CASSYRSGQTRDEQFF. DNA for the CDR3: TGTGCCAGCAGTTACCGTTCGGGACAGACCCGTGATGAGCAGTTCTTC.

This chain links TRBV5-1 with TRBJ2-1, with 9 bases that match TRBD2. Germline CDR1 and CDR2: SGHRS and YFSETQ. CDR3 length: 14 amino acids. Germline trimming cut 5 bases from V and 5 bases from J; bases unmatched to any gene: 5. The CDR3 DNA sequence: TGCGCCAGCAGTATGGGGACTAGCAACAATGAGCAGTTCTTC. This encodes CASSMGTSNNEQFF.

V usage is TRBV5-5 and J usage is TRBJ2-3; 10 bases are a match to TRBD2. The CDR3 consists of 18 residues. Germline CDR1 SGHKS, CDR2 YYEKEE (reference sequence). Trimming at V came to 4 bases and at J to 1 base, leaving 12 bases not matched to a gene. The CDR3 region has the DNA TGTGCCAGCAGCCCGCCAGCGGGAGGGTCAACGGGCACAGATACGCAGTATTTT. This codes for CASSPPAGGSTGTDTQYF. The full variable domain, completed using reference TRBV5-5 and TRBJ2-3, is DAGVTQSPTHLIKTRGQQVTLRCSPISGHKSVSWYQQVLGQGPQFIFQYYEKEERGRGNFPDRFSARQFPNYSSELNVNALLLGDSALYLCASSPPAGGSTGTDTQYFGPGTRLTVL.

This chain joins TRBV4-3 and TRBJ2-7, with 8 bases matching TRBD1. Trimming removed 2 bases from V and 5 bases from J; junction bases left unmatched: 5. The CDR3 covers 14 residues. Germline V gene lookup returns CDR1 LGHNA and CDR2 YSLEER. CDR3 sequence reads: CASSQNRDRHEQYF. Here the CDR3 DNA reads TGCGCCAGCAGCCAAAACCGGGACAGGCACGAGCAGTACTTC.

V gene TRBV7-8 combines with J gene TRBJ2-1; D perhaps matches TRBD2 (6 bases). Looked up from germline, CDR1 is SGHVS and CDR2 is FQNEAQ. The CDR3 is 16 amino acids. The germline V and J ends were trimmed by 5 bases and 6 bases, with 20 bases remaining between them. In nucleotides, the CDR3 is TGTGCCAGCAGCCCCCCGGTGCCGGGAGCGCTCAATGAGCAGTTCTTC. This codes for CASSPPVPGALNEQFF.

With regard to this clone: One end of the junction does not line up with germline, which may come from a read error. The J gene is TRBJ1-4, the V gene TRBV7-9, with 7 bases matching TRBD1. There are 12 residues in the CDR3. Per the germline V gene, CDR1 is SEHNR and CDR2 is FQNEAQ (reference sequence). CDR3 region: CASSFESGTEAF. DNA for the CDR3: TGTGCCAGCAGCTTCGAGTCCGGGACAGAAGCTTTT.

V and J are TRBV4-3 and TRBJ2-7, with 7 bases lining up with TRBD1. Trimming at V came to 2 bases and at J to 2 bases, leaving 6 bases not matched to a gene. This CDR3 is built from 15 residues. Germline CDR1 is LGHNA and CDR2 is YSLEER. The CDR3 is CASSQQPGGAYEQYF. CDR3 coding DNA: TGCGCCAGCAGCCAACAACCAGGGGGTGCCTACGAGCAGTACTTC.

This clone came up a few times. V gene TRBV7-9 combines with J gene TRBJ2-1; D may be TRBD2 (5 bases). With 3 bases removed from V and 8 bases from J, the gap between germline ends came to 14 bases. The CDR3 sequence is 14 residues long. Germline loops: CDR1 SEHNR, CDR2 FQNEAQ (reference sequence). The CDR3 nucleotides are TGTGCCAGCAGCTTCGAGGGAAAGCAGCATGAGCAGTTCTTC. It encodes CASSFEGKQHEQFF.

The chain is built from TRBV7-2 and TRBJ2-4, with 12 bases fitting TRBD2. V trimming: 5 bases; J trimming: 5 bases; junction bases outside the gene matches: 1. Germline loops: CDR1 SGHTA, CDR2 FQGNSA. This CDR3 spans 14 amino acids. CDR3 nucleotides: TGTGCCAGCAGCCCTAGCGGGAGGGAAAACATTCAGTACTTC. Protein sequence: CASSPSGRENIQYF.

V usage is TRBV18 and J usage is TRBJ2-1; D uncertain. The CDR3 has 14 amino acids. V was clipped by 1 base and J by 4 bases, with 8 bases between them. The germline CDR1 and CDR2 sequences are KGHSH and LQKENI. CDR3 DNA: TGTGCCAGCTCACCACAGAACAGTTACAATGAGCAGTTCTTC. Its translation: CASSPQNSYNEQFF.

This chain links TRBV5-4 with TRBJ1-4; weak D call: TRBD1 (6 bases). Germline assignment: CDR1 SGHNT and CDR2 YYREEE (reference sequence). This CDR3 has 15 amino acids. Trimming cost V 3 bases and J 3 bases, with 12 bases left between them. CDR3 DNA sequence: TGTGCCAGCAGCTACACACAGGGAGCTAATGAAAAACTGTTTTTT. Translated: CASSYTQGANEKLFF.

Worth noting for this clone: This sample also contains other DNA sequences that code for the same CDR3. The chain recombines TRBV15 with TRBJ1-5; 7 bases fit TRBD1. The V gene end was trimmed by 4 bases and the J gene end by 2 bases; junction bases not matched to a gene: 2. Germline CDR1 reads LNHNV; CDR2 reads YYDKDF (reference sequence). The CDR3 is 14 residues long. The CDR3 is CATSTDRGNQPQHF. Here the CDR3 DNA reads TGTGCCACCAGCACAGACAGGGGCAATCAGCCCCAGCATTTT.